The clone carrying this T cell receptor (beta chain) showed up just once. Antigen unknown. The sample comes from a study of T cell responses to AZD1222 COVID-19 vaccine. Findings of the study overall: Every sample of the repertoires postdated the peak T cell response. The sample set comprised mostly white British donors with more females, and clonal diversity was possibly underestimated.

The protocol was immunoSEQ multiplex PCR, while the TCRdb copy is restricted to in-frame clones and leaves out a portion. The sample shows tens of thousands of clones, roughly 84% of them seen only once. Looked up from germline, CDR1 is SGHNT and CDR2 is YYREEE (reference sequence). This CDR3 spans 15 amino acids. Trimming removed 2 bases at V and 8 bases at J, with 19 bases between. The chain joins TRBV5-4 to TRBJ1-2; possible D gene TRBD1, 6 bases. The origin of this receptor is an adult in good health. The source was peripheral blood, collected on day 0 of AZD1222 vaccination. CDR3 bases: TGTGCCAGCAGCTTTTCCAACAGCCCAGGGGCCGGCTACACCTTC. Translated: CASSFSNSPGAGYTF.